This T cell receptor (beta chain) was sequenced for a study of technical replicates of blood from several donors. Method: immunoSEQ multiplex PCR; TCRdb's copy keeps in-frame clones and lacks some. Among about 74,000 clones listed, more than 80% were seen once. This clone was seen a handful of times. CDR3 length: 14 amino acids. Germline lookup yields CDR1 LNHDA and CDR2 SQIVND (reference sequence). J gave up 1 base and V 6 bases, and 5 bases lay outside the gene matches. The chain employs TRBV19 and TRBJ1-1; 7 bases match TRBD1. The sequence was collected from a human donor in good health. Some clones in this sample may be carry-over from other donors' samples. The sequencing sample was made of PBMCs. The CDR3 spells CASRTTGANTEAFF. CDR3 coding DNA: TGTGCCAGTAGGACTACAGGGGCGAACACTGAAGCTTTCTTT.